This TCR beta chain was profiled in a study of T cell responses to AZD1222 COVID-19 vaccine. Findings and limits, study-wide: Only six or seven AZD1222 recipients were seropositive at baseline. Elevations in Spike-specific TCR breadth and depth followed administration of two AZD1222 doses.

Trimming left V 5 bases short and J 5 bases short, with 12 bases between. Per germline, CDR1 MDHEN and CDR2 SYDVKM. The CDR3 is made up of 13 amino acids. Measured with immunoSEQ multiplex PCR; TCRdb has only the in-frame clones, and not every one. The sample comprises some 200,000 clones, 75% to 90% of which are singletons, and 5% to 7% rests with the top ten. In the case of this clone: Its antigen remains unknown.

The sequence was collected from an adult in good health. The chain uses TRBV28 and TRBJ1-2; no clear D gene. Specimen: peripheral blood, collected on day 0 of AZD1222 vaccination. The CDR3 sequence is CASSLGQEYGYTF. The CDR3 nucleotides are TGTGCCAGCAGTCTTGGGCAGGAATATGGCTACACCTTC.